This record covers a single TCR beta chain. The PCR ran on 60 Vbeta and 13 Jbeta primers. Clones were sequenced by immunoSEQ multiplex PCR, and TCRdb holds only the in-frame ones, with some missing. The sample carries around 180,000 clones, about 85% recorded once. The source of the sample is a study of cytomegalovirus exposure and HLA in healthy donors. Turning to the study itself: Drawn from HLA-typed donors, some 80 million unique TCRs were held in an early data release.

CDR1 and CDR2 from the germline V gene are SGHKS and YYEKEE (reference sequence). V gave up 3 bases and J gave up 3 bases; unmatched junction bases: 8. The CDR3 is 16 residues long. The TCR was taken from a boy between 2 and 15 years old in good health and CMV-seronegative. The sequenced sample consisted of PBMCs. The rearrangement uses TRBV5-5 and TRBJ2-1; 8 bases are shared with TRBD1. This CDR3 is CASSSGQGRGYNEQFF. The CDR3 DNA is TGTGCCAGCAGCTCCGGACAGGGCCGAGGCTACAATGAGCAGTTCTTC. Full variable domain (remainder filled in from reference TRBV5-5 and TRBJ2-1): DAGVTQSPTHLIKTRGQQVTLRCSPISGHKSVSWYQQVLGQGPQFIFQYYEKEERGRGNFPDRFSARQFPNYSSELNVNALLLGDSALYLCASSSGQGRGYNEQFFGPGTRLTVL.